Given below is one T cell receptor (beta chain) in context. The clone's antigen remains unknown. No base quality values were provided; no much bigger clone lies one nucleotide off. TCRbeta CDR3 regions were amplified from genomic DNA by means of the immunoSEQ Assay, a bias-controlled multiplex PCR. The study's processing was this. The number of nucleated cells in each sample was estimated from the amplification of reference gene primers within the assay. To quantify the absolute abundance of each unique TCRbeta CDR3 rearrangement, sequence reads were collapsed and filtered. For each sample, productive Simpson clonality was calculated as the square root of Simpson's diversity index across productive rearrangements. Held by TCRdb, this immuneACCESS table contains in-frame sequences only and omits some clones. Under half of the omission traces to an unresolved V gene where checked; the cause of the rest is unknown. The V and J calls and clone size come from that table; D and trimming were worked out from the DNA. The sample profile shows under 300,000 clones; around 80% of them were found once. Together, the top ten hold over 14% of the sample.

This sample was included in a study of blood T cell repertoires in COVID-19 (dated by TCRdb to between 2020 and 2021). Background for the entire study: Collaborator samples came from the United States, Italy and Spain and covered acute and convalescent phases of COVID-19. The material from the prospective study consisted of cDNA or gDNA derived from T cells, B-cell-depleted T cells, or PBMCs. Deeply sampled blood TCRbeta repertoires from subjects exposed to, actively infected with, or recovered from COVID-19 were included in the dataset. A freely available public database, intended as a resource for researchers studying the immune response to SARS-CoV-2, is where the repertoires were released. The samples were drawn from two sources: the first 160 participants of the ongoing ImmuneRACE study, and approximately 1,300 subjects contributed by 6 global collaborators. Sample metadata almost always included a de-identified subject ID, COVID-19 status, age in years and sex. Where HLA class I and class II types were available, the types were taken from metadata supplied by the sample provider, not from assay-based typing. General findings and caveats noted by the study authors: The quantity of clinical and demographic metadata differed by source and by participant and was supplied without curation.

In the prospective study, participants were about 18 to 95 years old, resided in 20 to 30 geographic areas of the United States, and were enrolled through a virtual design. To assign participants to cohorts, the prospective study relied on clinical history that participants themselves reported in a screening survey and a study questionnaire. ImmuneRACE Cohort 3 recovered participants were defined by two consecutive negative NP/OP PCR tests, healthcare professional clearance, or symptom resolution. In the prospective study, mobile phlebotomists collected whole blood, serum and a nasopharyngeal or oropharyngeal swab from each participant. Additional blood draws and questionnaires over an approximately two-month period could optionally be provided by prospective study participants. Before DNA extraction, blood samples from the prospective study were shipped at room temperature or frozen. What was sequenced was PBMCs or T cells enriched from blood (not recorded which). The TCR was taken from a man aged 40-50 years who had recovered from COVID-19.

The base sequence is TGTGCCAGCAGCTTTTTGGGGGCAGGGAATGAAAAACTGTTTTTT. It codes for CASSFLGAGNEKLFF. The chain links TRBV7-2 with TRBJ1-4; a tentative D call is TRBD1 (6 bases match). V was cut back by 3 bases and J by 5 bases, leaving a gap of 13 bases between them. CDR1 and CDR2, per the germline V gene, are SGHTA and FQGNSA. Including the terminal cysteine and phenylalanine, the CDR3 comprises 15 residues. The read is trimmed to its CDR3 DNA, 45 bases read in frame from base 1.